This paragraph reports one T cell receptor (beta chain). It was cDNA, reverse transcribed from extracted RNA, that served as the sequencing template. TCRdb's table, derived via immunoSEQ multiplex PCR, lists solely in-frame clones and lacks some. The repertoire holds more than 95,000 clones, with 55% to 65% as singletons. V shed 5 bases, J shed 2 bases, and the junction held 3 bases outside the gene matches. The V gene's germline CDR1 is MNHNY and CDR2 SVGAGI (reference sequence). There are 14 residues in the CDR3. This sample was included in a study of CD8+ T cells in alopecia areata. Sequencing was carried out using CD4+ T cells sorted from blood. The chain employs TRBV6-6 and TRBJ2-7; 10 bases match TRBD1. The source of this sequence is a human donor in good health. The CDR3 is CASSRTGGTYEQYF. The CDR3 nucleotides are TGTGCCAGCAGTCGGACAGGGGGAACCTACGAGCAGTACTTC.